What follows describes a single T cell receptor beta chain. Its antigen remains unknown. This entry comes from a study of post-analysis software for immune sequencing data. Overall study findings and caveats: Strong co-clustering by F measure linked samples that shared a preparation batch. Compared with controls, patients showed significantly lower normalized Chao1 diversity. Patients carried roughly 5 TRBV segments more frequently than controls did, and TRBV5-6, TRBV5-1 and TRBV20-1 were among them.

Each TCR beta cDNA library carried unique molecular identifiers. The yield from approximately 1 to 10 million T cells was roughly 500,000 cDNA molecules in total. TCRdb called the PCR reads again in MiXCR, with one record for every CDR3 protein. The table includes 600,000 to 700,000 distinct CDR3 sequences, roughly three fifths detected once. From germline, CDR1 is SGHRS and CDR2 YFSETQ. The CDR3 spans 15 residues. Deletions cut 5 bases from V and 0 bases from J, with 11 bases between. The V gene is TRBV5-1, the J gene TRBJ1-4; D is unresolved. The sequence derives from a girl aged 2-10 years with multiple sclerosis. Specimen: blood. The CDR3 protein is CASRTRPSTNEKLFF. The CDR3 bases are TGCGCCAGCAGGACCCGACCATCAACTAATGAAAAACTGTTTTTT.